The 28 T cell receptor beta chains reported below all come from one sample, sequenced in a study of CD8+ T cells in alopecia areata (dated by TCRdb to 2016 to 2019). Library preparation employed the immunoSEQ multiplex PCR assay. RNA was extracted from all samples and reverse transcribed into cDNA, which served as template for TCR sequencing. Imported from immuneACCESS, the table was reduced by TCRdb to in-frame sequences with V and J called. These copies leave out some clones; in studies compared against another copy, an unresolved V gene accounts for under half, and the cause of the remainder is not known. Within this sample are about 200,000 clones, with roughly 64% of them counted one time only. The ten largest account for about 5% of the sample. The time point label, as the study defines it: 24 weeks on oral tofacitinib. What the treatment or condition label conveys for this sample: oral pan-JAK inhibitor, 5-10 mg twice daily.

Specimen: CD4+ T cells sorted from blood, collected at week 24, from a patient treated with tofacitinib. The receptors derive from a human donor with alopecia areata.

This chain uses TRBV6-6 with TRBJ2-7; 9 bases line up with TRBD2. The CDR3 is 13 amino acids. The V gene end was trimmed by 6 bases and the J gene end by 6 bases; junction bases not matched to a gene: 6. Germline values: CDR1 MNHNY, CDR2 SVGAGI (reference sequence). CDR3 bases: TGTGCCAGCAGACAGCGGGAGGTTTCCGAGCAGTACTTC. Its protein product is CASRQREVSEQYF.

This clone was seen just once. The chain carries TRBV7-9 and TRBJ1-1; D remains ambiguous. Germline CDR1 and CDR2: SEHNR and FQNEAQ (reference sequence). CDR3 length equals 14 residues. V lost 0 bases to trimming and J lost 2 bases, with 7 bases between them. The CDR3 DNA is TGTGCCAGCAGCTTAGCCACAAGTAACACTGAAGCTTTCTTT. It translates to CASSLATSNTEAFF.

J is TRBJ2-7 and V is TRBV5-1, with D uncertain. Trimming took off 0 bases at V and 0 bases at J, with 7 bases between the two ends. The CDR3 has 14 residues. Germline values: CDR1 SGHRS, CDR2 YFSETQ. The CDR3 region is CASSLALSSYEQYF. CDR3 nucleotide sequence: TGCGCCAGCAGCTTGGCCCTTAGCTCCTACGAGCAGTACTTC. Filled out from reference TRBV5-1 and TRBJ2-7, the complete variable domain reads KAGVTQTPRYLIKTRGQQVTLSCSPISGHRSVSWYQQTPGQGLQFLFEYFSETQRNKGNFPGRFSGRQFSNSRSEMNVSTLELGDSALYLCASSLALSSYEQYFGPGTRLTVT.

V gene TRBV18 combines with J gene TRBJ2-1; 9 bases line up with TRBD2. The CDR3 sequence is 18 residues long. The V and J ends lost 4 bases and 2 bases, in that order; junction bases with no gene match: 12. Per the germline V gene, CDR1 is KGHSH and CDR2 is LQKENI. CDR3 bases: TGTGCCAGCTCACAAACGTCGGCGGGAGGGCTCACCTACAATGAGCAGTTCTTC. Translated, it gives CASSQTSAGGLTYNEQFF.

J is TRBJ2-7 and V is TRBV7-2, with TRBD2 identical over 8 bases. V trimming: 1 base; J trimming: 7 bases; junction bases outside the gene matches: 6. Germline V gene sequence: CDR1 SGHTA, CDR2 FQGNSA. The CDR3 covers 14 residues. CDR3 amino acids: CASSLGSGAAEQYF. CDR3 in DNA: TGTGCCAGCAGCTTAGGTAGCGGGGCTGCGGAGCAGTACTTC.

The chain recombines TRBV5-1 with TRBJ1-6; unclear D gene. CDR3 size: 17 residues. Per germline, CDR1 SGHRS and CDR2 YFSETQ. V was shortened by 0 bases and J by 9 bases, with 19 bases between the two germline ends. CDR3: CASSLDVGGRPGSPLHF. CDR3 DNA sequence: TGCGCCAGCAGCTTGGACGTTGGCGGACGGCCGGGTTCACCCCTCCACTTT.

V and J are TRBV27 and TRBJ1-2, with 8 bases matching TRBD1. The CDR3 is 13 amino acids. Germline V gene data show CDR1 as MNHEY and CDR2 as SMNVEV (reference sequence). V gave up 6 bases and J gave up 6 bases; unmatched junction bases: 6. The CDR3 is CASRGQVVNGYTF. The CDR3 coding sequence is TGTGCCAGCAGGGGACAGGTCGTAAATGGCTACACCTTC.

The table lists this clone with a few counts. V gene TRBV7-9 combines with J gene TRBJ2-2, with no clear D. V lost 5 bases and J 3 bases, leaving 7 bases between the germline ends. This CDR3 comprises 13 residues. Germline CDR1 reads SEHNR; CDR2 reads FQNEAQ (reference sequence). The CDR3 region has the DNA TGTGCCAGCAGCCGAACTTACACCGGGGAGCTGTTTTTT. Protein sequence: CASSRTYTGELFF.

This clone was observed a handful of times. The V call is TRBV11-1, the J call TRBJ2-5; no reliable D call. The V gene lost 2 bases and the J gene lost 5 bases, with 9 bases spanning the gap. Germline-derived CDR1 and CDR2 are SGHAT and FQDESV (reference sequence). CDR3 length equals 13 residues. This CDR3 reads CASSLKGVETQYF. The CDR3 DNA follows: TGTGCCAGCAGCTTAAAAGGAGTGGAGACCCAGTACTTC.

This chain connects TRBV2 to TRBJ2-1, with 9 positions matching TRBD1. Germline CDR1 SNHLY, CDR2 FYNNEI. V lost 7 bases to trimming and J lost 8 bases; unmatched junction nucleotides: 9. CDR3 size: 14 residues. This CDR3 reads CASKRDRDAYEQFF. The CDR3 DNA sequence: TGTGCCAGCAAGCGGGACAGGGACGCGTATGAGCAGTTCTTC.

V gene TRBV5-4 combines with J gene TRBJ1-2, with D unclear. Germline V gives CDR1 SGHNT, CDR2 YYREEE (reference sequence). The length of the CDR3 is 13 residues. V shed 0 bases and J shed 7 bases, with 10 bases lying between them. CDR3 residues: CASSLDRSGGYTF. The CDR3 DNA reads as TGTGCCAGCAGCTTGGACCGCTCAGGTGGCTACACCTTC.

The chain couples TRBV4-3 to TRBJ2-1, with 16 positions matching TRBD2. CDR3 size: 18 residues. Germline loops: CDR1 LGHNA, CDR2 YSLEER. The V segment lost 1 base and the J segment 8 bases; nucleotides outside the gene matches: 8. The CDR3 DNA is TGCGCCAGCAGCCAAGCCGTGGGACTAGCGGGAGGGCCTCATGAGCAGTTCTTC. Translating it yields CASSQAVGLAGGPHEQFF.

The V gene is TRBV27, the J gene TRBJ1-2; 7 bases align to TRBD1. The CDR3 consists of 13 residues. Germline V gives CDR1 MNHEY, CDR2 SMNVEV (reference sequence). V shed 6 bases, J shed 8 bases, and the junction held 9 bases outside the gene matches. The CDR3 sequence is CASRRQGIGGYTF. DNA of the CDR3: TGTGCCAGCAGAAGACAGGGAATCGGCGGCTACACCTTC.

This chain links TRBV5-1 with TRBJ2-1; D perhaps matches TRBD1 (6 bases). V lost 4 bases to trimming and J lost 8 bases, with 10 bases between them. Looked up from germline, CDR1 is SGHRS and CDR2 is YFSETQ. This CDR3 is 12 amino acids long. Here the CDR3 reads CASSLQGYEQFF. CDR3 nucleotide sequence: TGCGCCAGCAGCCTACAGGGCTATGAGCAGTTCTTC.

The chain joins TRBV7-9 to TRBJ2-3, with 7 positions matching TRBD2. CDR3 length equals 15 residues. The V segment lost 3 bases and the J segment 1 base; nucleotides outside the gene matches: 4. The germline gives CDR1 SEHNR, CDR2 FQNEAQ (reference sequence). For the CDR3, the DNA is TGTGCCAGCAGCTTGCAGCGGGGAGGCACAGATACGCAGTATTTT. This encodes CASSLQRGGTDTQYF.

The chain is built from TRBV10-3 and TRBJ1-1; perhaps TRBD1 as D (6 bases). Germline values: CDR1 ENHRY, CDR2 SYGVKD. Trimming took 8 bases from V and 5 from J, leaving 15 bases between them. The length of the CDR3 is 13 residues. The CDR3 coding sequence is TGTGCCATCCAAGGGGGGAGGGAAACTGAAGCTTTCTTT. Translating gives CAIQGGRETEAFF.

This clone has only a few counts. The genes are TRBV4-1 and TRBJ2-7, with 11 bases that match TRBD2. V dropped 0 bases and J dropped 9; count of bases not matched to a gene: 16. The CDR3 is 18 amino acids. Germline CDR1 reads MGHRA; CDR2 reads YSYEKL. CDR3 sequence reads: CASSQDSGLAGGEIGQYF. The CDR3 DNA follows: TGCGCCAGCAGCCAAGATTCGGGGCTAGCGGGGGGCGAAATCGGGCAGTACTTC.

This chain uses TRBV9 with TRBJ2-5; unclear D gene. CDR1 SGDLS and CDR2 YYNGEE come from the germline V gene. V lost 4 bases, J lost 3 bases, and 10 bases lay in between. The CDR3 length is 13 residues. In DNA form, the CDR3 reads TGTGCCAGCAGCCTAAGGGTCAAAGAGACCCAGTACTTC. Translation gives CASSLRVKETQYF.

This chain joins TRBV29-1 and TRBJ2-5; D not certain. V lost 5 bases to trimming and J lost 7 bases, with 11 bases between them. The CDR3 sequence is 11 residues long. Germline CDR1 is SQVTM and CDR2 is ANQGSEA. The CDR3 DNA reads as TGCAGCGTTATCACGACCGGGACCCAGTACTTC. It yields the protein CSVITTGTQYF.

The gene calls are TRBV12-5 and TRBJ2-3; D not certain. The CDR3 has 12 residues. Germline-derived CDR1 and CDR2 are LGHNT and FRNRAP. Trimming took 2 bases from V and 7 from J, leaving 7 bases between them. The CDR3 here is CASGLSLHTQYF. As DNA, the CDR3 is TGTGCTAGTGGTTTGAGTTTGCATACGCAGTATTTT.

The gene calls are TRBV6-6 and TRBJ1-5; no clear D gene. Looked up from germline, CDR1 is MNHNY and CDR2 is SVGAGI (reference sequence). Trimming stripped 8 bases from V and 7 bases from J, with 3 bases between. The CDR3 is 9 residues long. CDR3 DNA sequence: TGTGCCAGCGGGCAGCCCCAGCATTTT. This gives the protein CASGQPQHF.

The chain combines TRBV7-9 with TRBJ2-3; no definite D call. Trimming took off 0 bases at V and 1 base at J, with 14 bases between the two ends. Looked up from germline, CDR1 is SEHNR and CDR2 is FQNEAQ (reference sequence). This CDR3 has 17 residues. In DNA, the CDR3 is TGTGCCAGCAGCTTAGCCCAGCGTACGCGAGGCACAGATACGCAGTATTTT. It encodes CASSLAQRTRGTDTQYF.

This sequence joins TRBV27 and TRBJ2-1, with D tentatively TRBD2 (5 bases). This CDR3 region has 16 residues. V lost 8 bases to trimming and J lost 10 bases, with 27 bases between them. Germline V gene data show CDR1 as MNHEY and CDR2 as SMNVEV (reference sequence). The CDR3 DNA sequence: TGTGCCAGCTCCAAACCTACGGGGAAGGCGACCGTAGAGCAGTTCTTC. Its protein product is CASSKPTGKATVEQFF.

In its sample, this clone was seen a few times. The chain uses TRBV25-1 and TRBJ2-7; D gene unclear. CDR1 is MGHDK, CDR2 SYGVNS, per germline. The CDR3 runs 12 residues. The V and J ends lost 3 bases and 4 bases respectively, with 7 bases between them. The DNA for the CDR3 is TGTGCCAGCAGTGATCTTGGTTACGAGCAGTACTTC. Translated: CASSDLGYEQYF.

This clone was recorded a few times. As DNA, the CDR3 is TGTGCCAGCAGCTTCGGGACAGGCCCGAACACCGGGGAGCTGTTTTTT. Protein: CASSFGTGPNTGELFF. The chain carries TRBV7-2 and TRBJ2-2; 8 nucleotides align to TRBD1. Germline values: CDR1 SGHTA, CDR2 FQGNSA. This CDR3 spans 16 amino acids. With V trimmed by 3 bases and J by 0 bases, 3 bases remained unmatched. The variable domain in full, with the rest retrieved from reference TRBV7-2 and TRBJ2-2, is GAGVSQSPSNKVTEKGKDVELRCDPISGHTALYWYRQSLGQGLEFLIYFQGNSAPDKSGLPSDRFSAERTGGSVSTLTIQRTQQEDSAVYLCASSFGTGPNTGELFFGEGSRLTVL.

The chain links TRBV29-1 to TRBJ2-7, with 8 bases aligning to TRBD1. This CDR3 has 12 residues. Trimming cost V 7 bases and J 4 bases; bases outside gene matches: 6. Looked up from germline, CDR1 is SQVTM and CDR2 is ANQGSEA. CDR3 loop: CSGLGQGYEQYF. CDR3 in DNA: TGCAGCGGCCTTGGACAGGGATACGAGCAGTACTTC.

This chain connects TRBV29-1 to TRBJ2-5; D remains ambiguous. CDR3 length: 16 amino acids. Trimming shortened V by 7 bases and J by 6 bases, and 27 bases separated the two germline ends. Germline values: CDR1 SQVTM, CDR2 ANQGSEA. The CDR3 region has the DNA TGCAGCGCGTTGATGGCTCTGGACCTCGTAAGAAAGACCCAGTACTTC. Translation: CSALMALDLVRKTQYF.

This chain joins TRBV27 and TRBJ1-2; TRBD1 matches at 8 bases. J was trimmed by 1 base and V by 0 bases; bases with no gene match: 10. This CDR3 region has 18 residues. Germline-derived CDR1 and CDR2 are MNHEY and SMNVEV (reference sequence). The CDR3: CASSLSPGTGVNNYGYTF. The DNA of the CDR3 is TGTGCCAGCAGTTTATCACCCGGGACAGGAGTTAATAACTATGGCTACACCTTC.